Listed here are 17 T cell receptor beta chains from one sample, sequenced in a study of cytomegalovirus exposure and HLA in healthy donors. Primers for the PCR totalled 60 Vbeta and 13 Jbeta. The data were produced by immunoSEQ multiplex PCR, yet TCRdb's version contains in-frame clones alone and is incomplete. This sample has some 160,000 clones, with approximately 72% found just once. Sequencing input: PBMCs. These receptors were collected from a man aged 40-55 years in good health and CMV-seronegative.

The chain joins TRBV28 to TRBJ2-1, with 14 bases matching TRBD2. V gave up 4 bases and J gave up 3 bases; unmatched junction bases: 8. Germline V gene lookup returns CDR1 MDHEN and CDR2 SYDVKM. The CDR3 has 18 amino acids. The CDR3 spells CASSSWTSGGLFYNEQFF. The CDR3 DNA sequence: TGTGCCAGCAGTTCTTGGACTAGCGGGGGGCTATTCTACAATGAGCAGTTCTTC.

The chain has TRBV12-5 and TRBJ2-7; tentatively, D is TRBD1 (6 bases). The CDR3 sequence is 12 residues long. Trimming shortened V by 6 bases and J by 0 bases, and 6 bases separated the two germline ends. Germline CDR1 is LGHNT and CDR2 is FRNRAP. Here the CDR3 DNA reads TGTGCTAGTGGGACAGGCTCCTACGAGCAGTACTTC. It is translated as CASGTGSYEQYF.

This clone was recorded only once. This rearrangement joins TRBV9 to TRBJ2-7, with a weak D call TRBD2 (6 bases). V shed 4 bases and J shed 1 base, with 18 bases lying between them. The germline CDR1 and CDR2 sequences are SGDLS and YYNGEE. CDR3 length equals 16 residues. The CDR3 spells CASSHSTGTGSYEQYF. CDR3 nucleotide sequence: TGTGCCAGCAGCCACTCGACCGGGACTGGTTCCTACGAGCAGTACTTC.

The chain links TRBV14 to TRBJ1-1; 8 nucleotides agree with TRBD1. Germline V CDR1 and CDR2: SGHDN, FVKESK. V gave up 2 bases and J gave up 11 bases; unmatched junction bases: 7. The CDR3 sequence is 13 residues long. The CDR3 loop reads CASSQRTGTVAFF. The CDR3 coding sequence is TGTGCCAGCAGCCAACGGACAGGGACGGTCGCTTTCTTT.

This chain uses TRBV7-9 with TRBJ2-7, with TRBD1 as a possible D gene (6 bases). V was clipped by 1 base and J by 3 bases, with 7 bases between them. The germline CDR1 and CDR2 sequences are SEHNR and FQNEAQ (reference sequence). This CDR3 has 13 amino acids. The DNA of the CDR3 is TGTGCCAGCAGCTTAGAACAGGGCTACGAGCAGTACTTC. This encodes CASSLEQGYEQYF.

CDR3 DNA: TGTGCCAGCAGTCGCCTACAGGCCAATGAGCAGTTCTTC. This encodes CASSRLQANEQFF. The genes are TRBV6-5 and TRBJ2-1; tentatively, D is TRBD1 (5 bases). This CDR3 has 13 residues. V dropped 5 bases and J dropped 6 bases, with 11 bases sitting between them. Germline V gives CDR1 MNHEY, CDR2 SVGAGI.

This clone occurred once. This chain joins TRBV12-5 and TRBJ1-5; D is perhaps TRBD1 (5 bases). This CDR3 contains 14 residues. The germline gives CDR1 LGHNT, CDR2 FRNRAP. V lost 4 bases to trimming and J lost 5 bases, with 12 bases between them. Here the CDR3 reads CASGSGDRDQPQHF. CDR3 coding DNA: TGTGCTAGTGGTTCGGGGGATCGGGATCAGCCCCAGCATTTT.

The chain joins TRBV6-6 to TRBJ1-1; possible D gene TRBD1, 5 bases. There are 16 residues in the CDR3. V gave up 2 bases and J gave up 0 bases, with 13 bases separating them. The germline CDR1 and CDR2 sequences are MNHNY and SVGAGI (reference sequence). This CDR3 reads CASSYPSRGMNTEAFF. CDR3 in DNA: TGTGCCAGCAGTTACCCGTCTAGGGGCATGAACACTGAAGCTTTCTTT.

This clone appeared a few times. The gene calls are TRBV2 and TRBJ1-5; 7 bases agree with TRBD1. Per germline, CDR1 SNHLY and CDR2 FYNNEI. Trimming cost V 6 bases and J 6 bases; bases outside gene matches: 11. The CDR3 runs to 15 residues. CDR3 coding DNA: TGTGCCAGCAGGCCTCAGGGGGGTGCAGGTCAGCCCCAGCATTTT. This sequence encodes CASRPQGGAGQPQHF.

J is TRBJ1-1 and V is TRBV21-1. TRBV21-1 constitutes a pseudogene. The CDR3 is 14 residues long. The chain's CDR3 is CASIPAGRNTEAFF. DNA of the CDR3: TGTGCCAGCATCCCAGCGGGCCGGAACACTGAAGCTTTCTTT.

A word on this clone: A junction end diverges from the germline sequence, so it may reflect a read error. The CDR3 coding sequence is TGTGCCAGCTTAGTGCGGGACTCTAGAAATCAGCCCCAGAATTTT. This codes for CASLVRDSRNQPQNF. The V and J genes are TRBV6-1 and TRBJ1-5; weak D call: TRBD1 (5 bases). The CDR3 spans 15 residues. The germline V gene encodes CDR1 MNHNS and CDR2 SASEGT.

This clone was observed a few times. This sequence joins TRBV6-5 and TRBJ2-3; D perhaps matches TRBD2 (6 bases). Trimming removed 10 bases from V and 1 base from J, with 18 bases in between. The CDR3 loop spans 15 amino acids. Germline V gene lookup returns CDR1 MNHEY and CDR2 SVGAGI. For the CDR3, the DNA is TGTGCCACCTCTGTCTCGGGAGCCCGCACAGATACGCAGTATTTT. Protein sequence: CATSVSGARTDTQYF.

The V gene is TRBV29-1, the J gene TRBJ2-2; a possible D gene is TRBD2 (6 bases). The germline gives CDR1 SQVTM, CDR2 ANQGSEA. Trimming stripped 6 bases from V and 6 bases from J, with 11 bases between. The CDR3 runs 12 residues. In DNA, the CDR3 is TGCAGCGTGGCATGGGAGGCCGGGGAGCTGTTTTTT. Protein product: CSVAWEAGELFF.

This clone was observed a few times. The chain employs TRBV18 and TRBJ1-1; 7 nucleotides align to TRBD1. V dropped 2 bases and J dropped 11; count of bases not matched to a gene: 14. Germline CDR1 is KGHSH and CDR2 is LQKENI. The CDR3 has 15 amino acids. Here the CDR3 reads CASSPVRAGGSDAFF. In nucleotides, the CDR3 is TGTGCCAGCTCACCAGTTCGGGCAGGGGGGAGTGACGCTTTCTTT. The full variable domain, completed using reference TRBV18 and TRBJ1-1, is NAGVMQNPRHLVRRRGQEARLRCSPMKGHSHVYWYRQLPEEGLKFMVYLQKENIIDESGMPKERFSAEFPKEGPSILRIQQVVRGDSAAYFCASSPVRAGGSDAFFGQGTRLTVV.

The CDR3: CASSQPTEGTGELFF. DNA of the CDR3: TGCGCCAGCAGCCAACCTACAGAGGGCACCGGGGAGCTGTTTTTT. The rearrangement links TRBV4-1 to TRBJ2-2, with D possibly matching TRBD2 (5 bases). The CDR3 spans 15 residues. The germline CDR1 and CDR2 sequences are MGHRA and YSYEKL. Trimming shortened V by 2 bases and J by 4 bases, and 11 bases separated the two germline ends.

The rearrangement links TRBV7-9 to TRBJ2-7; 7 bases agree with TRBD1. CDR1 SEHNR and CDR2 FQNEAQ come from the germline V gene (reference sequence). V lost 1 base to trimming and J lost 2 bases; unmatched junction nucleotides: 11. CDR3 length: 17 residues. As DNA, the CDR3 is TGTGCCAGCAGCTTAGTAGTGGGACAGTCGGTCACCTACGAGCAGTACTTC. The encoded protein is CASSLVVGQSVTYEQYF.

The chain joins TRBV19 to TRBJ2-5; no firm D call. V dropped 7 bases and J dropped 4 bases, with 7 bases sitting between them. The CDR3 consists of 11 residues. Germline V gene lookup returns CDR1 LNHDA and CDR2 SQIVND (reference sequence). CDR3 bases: TGTGCCAGTATGCGGTCAGAGACCCAGTACTTC. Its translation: CASMRSETQYF.